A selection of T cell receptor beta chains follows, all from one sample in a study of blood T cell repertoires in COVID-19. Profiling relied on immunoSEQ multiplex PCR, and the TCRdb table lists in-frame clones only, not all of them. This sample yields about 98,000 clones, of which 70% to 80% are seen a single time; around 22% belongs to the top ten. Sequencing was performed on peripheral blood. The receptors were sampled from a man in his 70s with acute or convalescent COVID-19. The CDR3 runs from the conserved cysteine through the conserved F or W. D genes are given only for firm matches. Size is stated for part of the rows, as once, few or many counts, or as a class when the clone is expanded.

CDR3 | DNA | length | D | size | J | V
CASSKPGTRRGQETQYF | TGTGCCAGCAGCAAACCAGGGACTAGGAGGGGCCAAGAGACCCAGTACTTC | 17 | NA | NA | TRBJ2-5 | TRBV21-1
CASSSSGTLNEKLFF | TGCGCCAGCAGCTCGTCCGGGACTCTAAATGAAAAACTGTTTTTT | 15 | NA | NA | TRBJ1-4 | TRBV5-1
CASTKEDFPTDTQYF | TGTGCCAGCACCAAAGAGGATTTCCCCACAGATACGCAGTATTTT | 15 | NA | NA | TRBJ2-3 | TRBV9
CASSLESGYDEQYF | TGCGCCAGCAGCTTGGAGTCAGGGTATGACGAGCAGTACTTC | 14 | NA | NA | TRBJ2-7 | TRBV5-1
CASRPDRGNRYEQYF | TGTGCAAGTCGACCCGACAGGGGAAATCGATACGAGCAGTACTTC | 15 | NA | NA | TRBJ2-7 | TRBV12-2
CASSQVSGDVEQYF | TGCGCCAGCAGCCAAGTGTCGGGAGATGTCGAGCAGTACTTC | 14 | NA | NA | TRBJ2-7 | TRBV4-1
CASSRGLAESTDTQYF | TGTGCCAGCAGCCGTGGACTAGCGGAGAGCACAGATACGCAGTATTTT | 16 | TRBD2 | NA | TRBJ2-3 | TRBV7-9
CASSRTGRNSYEQYF | TGTGCCAGTAGTCGGACAGGGCGCAACTCCTACGAGCAGTACTTC | 15 | TRBD1 | NA | TRBJ2-7 | TRBV19
CASSLGPNTEAFF | TGTGCCAGCAGTTTGGGCCCGAACACTGAAGCTTTCTTT | 13 | NA | NA | TRBJ1-1 | TRBV12-3/TRBV12-4
CASSFGLGDYEQYF | TGTGCCAGCAGCTTCGGACTGGGCGACTACGAGCAGTACTTC | 14 | NA | NA | TRBJ2-7 | TRBV6-5
CSVEGGGGNQPQHF | TGCAGCGTTGAAGGGGGCGGCGGCAATCAGCCCCAGCATTTT | 14 | NA | few | TRBJ1-5 | TRBV29-1
CASSSGAPGLGYEQYF | TGTGCCAGCAGTTCTGGTGCTCCGGGACTAGGATACGAGCAGTACTTC | 16 | TRBD2 | NA | TRBJ2-7 | TRBV27
CATSDNRDNHQPQHF | TGTGCCACCAGTGATAACCGGGACAACCATCAGCCCCAGCATTTT | 15 | NA | few | TRBJ1-5 | TRBV24-1
CASSSMTGGIAFF | TGTGCCAGCAGCTCGATGACAGGGGGGATAGCTTTCTTT | 13 | TRBD1 | NA | TRBJ1-1 | TRBV9
CASSPGQGPEAFF | TGTGCCAGCAGCCCGGGACAGGGCCCTGAAGCTTTCTTT | 13 | TRBD1 | NA | TRBJ1-1 | TRBV6-5
CASSLEGTDTQYF | TGCGCCAGCAGCCTGGAGGGGACAGATACGCAGTATTTT | 13 | NA | NA | TRBJ2-3 | TRBV5-1
CASSGPGTGRETQYF | TGTGCCAGCAGCGGTCCCGGGACAGGGCGGGAGACCCAGTACTTC | 15 | TRBD1 | NA | TRBJ2-5 | TRBV3-1/TRBV3-2
CASALAGDTQYF | TGTGCCAGCGCTTTAGCCGGGGATACGCAGTATTTT | 12 | NA | NA | TRBJ2-3 | TRBV19
CASSLGFGGPEAFF | TGCGCCAGCAGCTTGGGGTTCGGAGGACCTGAAGCTTTCTTT | 14 | NA | NA | TRBJ1-1 | TRBV5-1
CASSPQGMDEQYF | TGTGCCAGCTCACCTCAGGGGATGGACGAGCAGTACTTC | 13 | NA | NA | TRBJ2-7 | TRBV18
CASSPYISGANVLTF | TGTGCCAGTAGTCCATACATCTCTGGGGCCAACGTCCTGACTTTC | 15 | NA | NA | TRBJ2-6 | TRBV19
CASSFSGTGEETQYF | TGCGCCAGCAGCTTTAGCGGGACAGGGGAAGAGACCCAGTACTTC | 15 | TRBD1 | NA | TRBJ2-5 | TRBV5-1
CASSGTSGGGIGTQYF | TGTGCCAGCAGCGGGACTAGCGGAGGGGGAATTGGTACGCAGTATTTT | 16 | TRBD2 | few | TRBJ2-3 | TRBV28
CAISVTGAMSYSNQPQHF | TGTGCCATCAGTGTAACAGGGGCCATGAGTTATAGCAATCAGCCCCAGCATTTT | 18 | TRBD1 | NA | TRBJ1-5 | TRBV10-3
CASGTRGGGTEAFF | TGTGCCAGCGGAACCCGGGGGGGTGGGACTGAAGCTTTCTTT | 14 | NA | NA | TRBJ1-1 | TRBV27
CASSVDVAGGGDTQYF | TGTGCCAGCAGCGTAGATGTAGCGGGGGGCGGCGATACGCAGTATTTT | 16 | TRBD2 | NA | TRBJ2-3 | TRBV9
CASSQIGGDNEQFF | TGCGCCAGCAGCCAGATAGGGGGGGACAATGAGCAGTTCTTC | 14 | NA | NA | TRBJ2-1 | TRBV5-1
CASRPDTSYNEQFF | TGTGCCAGCCGCCCGGACACGTCCTACAATGAGCAGTTCTTC | 14 | NA | NA | TRBJ2-1 | TRBV6-4
CASSRYREGSYEQYF | TGTGCCAGCAGTAGATACAGGGAGGGCTCCTACGAGCAGTACTTC | 15 | NA | NA | TRBJ2-7 | TRBV7-2
CASSVDLRANTGELFF | TGTGCCAGCAGCGTAGACCTAAGAGCGAACACCGGGGAGCTGTTTTTT | 16 | NA | NA | TRBJ2-2 | TRBV9
CASRGGDYYTDTQYF | TGTGCCAGCAGGGGCGGGGACTACTACACAGATACGCAGTATTTT | 15 | TRBD2 | NA | TRBJ2-3 | TRBV27
CASSQPLAGGGQFF | TGCGCCAGCAGCCAGCCTCTAGCGGGAGGAGGGCAGTTCTTC | 14 | TRBD2 | NA | TRBJ2-1 | TRBV4-1
CAIRPGQGAGEQFF | TGTGCCATCAGGCCGGGACAGGGGGCCGGTGAGCAGTTCTTC | 14 | TRBD1 | NA | TRBJ2-1 | TRBV10-3
CASSLGYRGDNTEAFF | TGTGCCAGCAGCTTAGGCTATCGGGGGGATAACACTGAAGCTTTCTTT | 16 | NA | NA | TRBJ1-1 | TRBV13
CASSLTGSNSPLHF | TGTGCCAGCAGCTTGACAGGGAGCAATTCACCCCTCCACTTT | 14 | NA | NA | TRBJ1-6 | TRBV5-6
CASSPRQDGYTF | TGTGCCAGCTCACCACGACAGGATGGCTACACCTTC | 12 | NA | few | TRBJ1-2 | TRBV18
CASSLWGHFSQHKAGYEQYF | TGTGCCAGCAGTTTATGGGGACACTTTTCTCAGCACAAAGCAGGCTACGAGCAGTACTTC | 20 | NA | NA | TRBJ2-7 | TRBV28
CASSPGGLAIDTQYF | TGTGCCAGCAGCCCGGGGGGACTAGCGATAGATACGCAGTATTTT | 15 | TRBD2 | NA | TRBJ2-3 | TRBV7-3
CASIGSDRGREQYF | TGTGCCAGCATAGGGTCGGACAGGGGGCGCGAGCAGTACTTC | 14 | TRBD1 | NA | TRBJ2-7 | TRBV6-5
CASSLGTGVFYEQYF | TGTGCCAGCAGCTTAGGAACAGGGGTTTTCTACGAGCAGTACTTC | 15 | TRBD1 | few | TRBJ2-7 | TRBV11-3
CASSAHPDRAPETQYF | TGTGCCAGCAGCGCTCACCCGGACAGGGCACCAGAGACCCAGTACTTC | 16 | TRBD1 | once | TRBJ2-5 | TRBV9
CASSTQSPLGTGNYEQYF | TGTGCCAGTAGTACCCAATCTCCCCTCGGGACAGGGAACTACGAGCAGTACTTC | 18 | TRBD1 | few | TRBJ2-7 | TRBV19
CASSLSETQYF | TGTGCCAGCAGTTTATCGGAGACCCAGTACTTC | 11 | NA | once | TRBJ2-5 | TRBV12-3/TRBV12-4
CASSVVGGLEETQYF | TGTGCCAGCAGCGTTGTGGGGGGGCTGGAAGAGACCCAGTACTTC | 15 | NA | NA | TRBJ2-5 | TRBV9
CAITQEGTGTTEAFF | TGTGCCATCACCCAGGAAGGGACAGGGACCACTGAAGCTTTCTTT | 15 | TRBD1 | NA | TRBJ1-1 | TRBV10-3
CAISLAGGPGQYF | TGTGCCATCAGTCTAGCGGGAGGGCCCGGGCAGTACTTC | 13 | TRBD2 | NA | TRBJ2-7 | TRBV10-3
CASSLEVGNYNEQFF | TGCGCCAGCAGCTTGGAAGTCGGGAATTACAATGAGCAGTTCTTC | 15 | NA | NA | TRBJ2-1 | TRBV5-1
CASAAGGTDTQYF | TGTGCCAGCGCCGCGGGGGGCACAGATACGCAGTATTTT | 13 | TRBD2 | NA | TRBJ2-3 | TRBV9
CASSLEGSGRTLKSSYEQYF | TGTGCCAGCAGCCTGGAAGGGTCAGGCCGGACACTCAAAAGCTCCTACGAGCAGTACTTC | 20 | NA | NA | TRBJ2-7 | TRBV3-1/TRBV3-2
CASSSRGRGSGYTF | TGTGCCAGCAGCTCAAGGGGGCGCGGTTCGGGCTACACCTTC | 14 | TRBD1 | NA | TRBJ1-2 | TRBV5-4
CASSLPGQGTYEQYF | TGTGCCAGCAGTTTACCGGGACAGGGGACCTACGAGCAGTACTTC | 15 | TRBD1 | few | TRBJ2-7 | TRBV28
CASSELTGLGDTGELFF | TGTGCCAGCAGTGAATTAACCGGACTAGGCGACACCGGGGAGCTGTTTTTT | 17 | TRBD2 | NA | TRBJ2-2 | TRBV25-1
CASSVLASGRAGELFF | TGTGCCAGCAGCGTTCTAGCTAGCGGGAGGGCCGGGGAGCTGTTTTTT | 16 | TRBD2 | NA | TRBJ2-2 | TRBV9
CATSRDEGQRTSGGTDTQYF | TGTGCCACCAGCAGAGATGAGGGACAGCGGACTAGCGGGGGCACAGATACGCAGTATTTT | 20 | TRBD2 | NA | TRBJ2-3 | TRBV15
CASSQGARGEKLFF | TGCGCCAGCAGCCAAGGGGCCAGGGGGGAAAAACTGTTTTTT | 14 | TRBD1 | NA | TRBJ1-4 | TRBV4-1
CASSSRGRTNEKLFF | TGTGCCAGCAGTTCCAGGGGGCGAACTAATGAAAAACTGTTTTTT | 15 | TRBD1 | NA | TRBJ1-4 | TRBV6-5
CASSFQTPTEQYF | TGTGCCAGCAGCTTCCAGACTCCCACGGAGCAGTACTTC | 13 | NA | NA | TRBJ2-7 | TRBV11-2
CASSLWPRAGEAKNIQYF | TGCGCCAGCAGCTTGTGGCCGCGGGCCGGAGAGGCCAAAAACATTCAGTACTTC | 18 | NA | NA | TRBJ2-4 | TRBV5-1
CASNPDRAGQPQHF | TGTGCCAGTAATCCTGACAGGGCGGGCCAGCCCCAGCATTTT | 14 | TRBD1 | NA | TRBJ1-5 | TRBV19
CASSLGLSGNSPLHF | TGTGCCAGCAGTTTAGGGCTTTCGGGGAATTCACCCCTCCACTTT | 15 | NA | NA | TRBJ1-6 | TRBV27